The following is a T cell receptor beta chain sequence with its context. This sample stems from a study of blood T cell repertoires in COVID-19. Study details: COVID-19 samples collected from the United States, Italy and Spain covered acute and convalescent phases. PBMCs, B-cell-depleted T cells, or T cells provided the cDNA or gDNA that made up the material.

Per germline, CDR1 SGHTA and CDR2 FQGNSA. The trim removed 3 bases at V and 4 bases at J, leaving 5 bases unmatched. This CDR3 contains 15 residues. Only in-frame clones appear in the TCRdb table, and some are missing; sequencing was by immunoSEQ multiplex PCR. This table has 200,000 to 300,000 clones, roughly four fifths appearing once. Sequenced input: peripheral blood. The receptor was isolated from a young woman with acute or convalescent COVID-19. This rearrangement joins TRBV7-2 to TRBJ2-7; the match to TRBD2 covers 11 bases. The DNA of the CDR3 is TGTGCCAGCAGCTTTGTCGCTAGCGGGGGGTACGAGCAGTACTTC. Encoded protein: CASSFVASGGYEQYF.